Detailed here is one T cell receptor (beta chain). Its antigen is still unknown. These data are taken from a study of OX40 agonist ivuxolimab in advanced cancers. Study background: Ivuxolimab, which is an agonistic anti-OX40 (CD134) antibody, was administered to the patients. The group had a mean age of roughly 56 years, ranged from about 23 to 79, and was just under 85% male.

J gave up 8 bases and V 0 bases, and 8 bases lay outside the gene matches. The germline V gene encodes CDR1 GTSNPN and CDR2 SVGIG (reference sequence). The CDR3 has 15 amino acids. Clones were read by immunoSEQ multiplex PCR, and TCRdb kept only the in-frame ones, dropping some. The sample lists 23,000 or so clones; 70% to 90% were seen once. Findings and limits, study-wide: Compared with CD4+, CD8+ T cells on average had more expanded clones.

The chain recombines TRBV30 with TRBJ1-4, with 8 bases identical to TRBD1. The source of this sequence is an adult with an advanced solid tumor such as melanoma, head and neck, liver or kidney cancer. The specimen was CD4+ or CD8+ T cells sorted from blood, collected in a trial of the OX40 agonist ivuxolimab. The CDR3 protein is CAWSVPGQGEEKLFF. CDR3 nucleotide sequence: TGTGCCTGGAGTGTACCCGGACAGGGTGAGGAAAAACTGTTTTTT.